This section outlines one TCR beta chain sequence together with its context. There is no known antigen for this receptor. No base qualities exist here, and no much larger clone lies one base off it. This record belongs to a study of cytomegalovirus exposure and HLA in healthy donors (dated by TCRdb to 2017 to 2019). In the study overall: According to a later analysis, one platform produced both the roughly 130 validation repertoires and the approximately 670 repertoires of the first cohort. The study was designed to test whether signatures of past pathogen exposure could be identified by cataloging public T cell receptors. In addition to the first cohort of roughly 700 subjects, a separate validation cohort of 130 or so different subjects was used. To predict cytomegalovirus infection status, the study combined high-throughput TCR immunosequencing, statistical association of individual TCRs with disease status, and machine learning. What the work shows at the level of the full study, not this receptor alone: Cytomegalovirus status was reported to be diagnosed by the classifier with high specificity and sensitivity in both the original and validation cohorts. The authors suggested that the approach could potentially be extended to other disease states and immunological phenotypes. In a later analysis, TCRs clustered in the first cohort were found to also tend to co-occur in the 120 or so validation repertoires, with approximately 94% of cluster scores above 0. Most TCR sequences were seen in very few donors, while some public TCRs were found in many individuals. A few of the identified cytomegalovirus-associated TCR beta chains were confirmed in vitro to be specific for cytomegalovirus antigens. All 120 or so repertoires were used to score co-occurrence in the validation cohort in a later analysis, because that analysis had no HLA typing for the cohort. In the study, around 160 TCR beta chains were listed as associated with cytomegalovirus.

As encoded in the germline V gene, CDR1 is MNHEY while CDR2 is SVGAGI. The CDR3, from cysteine to phenylalanine, totals 15 residues. Kept here is only the CDR3 DNA, which spans 45 bases and is read in frame from base 1. V and J lose 6 bases and 0 bases, and a span of 12 bases separates them. The donors were included in the validation cohort of 90 to 150 subjects, a group kept apart from the roughly 670-subject first cohort. Receptors were amplified or captured by the immunoSEQ multiplex PCR assay. The original pipeline was this. A statistical classification framework was built for diagnosing cytomegalovirus status from the catalog of TCR beta chain sequences. TCRdb's version of the immuneACCESS table is confined to in-frame rearrangements and falls short of the full clone set. An unresolved V gene accounts for under half of the shortfall where checked; the remainder is of unknown origin. That table is the source of V, J and clone size, and D and trimming were worked out from the DNA. Within this sample are more than 55,000 clones, with about 95% of them counted one time only. The ten largest account for 0.5% to 0.65% of the sample.

Sequenced: PBMCs. The receptor chain draws on TRBV6-5 and TRBJ2-1; matching of 5 bases hints at TRBD1 as the D gene. The clonotype was recovered from a woman in her late teens or twenties in good health and CMV-seronegative. The CDR3 has the sequence CASSSDRSSYNEQFF. Read as DNA, the sequence is TGTGCCAGCAGCTCCGACAGAAGCTCCTACAATGAGCAGTTCTTC.